This T cell receptor (beta chain) was sequenced in a study of blood T cells in healthy people across ages. This clonotype was found a few times. A sample-barcoded 5' primer and a J-beta primer mix were used in a second PCR of roughly 7 to 12 cycles. Every sample returned 2.5 million or more CDR3-containing paired-end reads. In TCRdb, the 5' RACE reads were re-called with MiXCR into one record per CDR3 protein. The table shows 500,000 to 650,000 distinct CDR3 sequences, with roughly a quarter occurring only once. The J segment lost 1 base and the V segment lost 4 bases, leaving 7 bases of the junction unmatched. The CDR3 loop spans 16 amino acids. Per germline, CDR1 LGHDT and CDR2 YNNKEL (reference sequence). This sample also appeared in a second study, on T cells of mothers and their children. That report adds: Comparable shaping of TCR recombination output by thymic selection was observed in related and unrelated pairs.

The chain combines TRBV3-1 with TRBJ2-1, with 7 bases identical to TRBD2. The source is a boy between 2 and 15 years old in good health. The sequencing sample was made of blood. The CDR3 here is CASSLLASWSYNEQFF. In nucleotides, the CDR3 is TGTGCCAGCAGCCTACTAGCGTCTTGGTCCTACAATGAGCAGTTCTTC.